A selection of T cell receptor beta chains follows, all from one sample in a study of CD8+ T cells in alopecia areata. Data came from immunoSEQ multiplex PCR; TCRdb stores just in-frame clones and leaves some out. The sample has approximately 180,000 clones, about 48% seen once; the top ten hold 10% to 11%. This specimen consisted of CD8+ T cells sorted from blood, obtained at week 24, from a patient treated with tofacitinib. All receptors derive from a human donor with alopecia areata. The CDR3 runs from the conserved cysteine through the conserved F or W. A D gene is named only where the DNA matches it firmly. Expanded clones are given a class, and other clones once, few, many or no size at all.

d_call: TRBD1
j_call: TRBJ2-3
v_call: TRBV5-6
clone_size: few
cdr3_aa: CASSPGTAADTQYF
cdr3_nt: TGTGCCAGCAGCCCCGGGACAGCAGCAGATACGCAGTATTTT

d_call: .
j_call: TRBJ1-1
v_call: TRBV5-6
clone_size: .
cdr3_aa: CASSSGTLNTEAFF
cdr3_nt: TGTGCCAGCAGCTCGGGGACACTGAACACTGAAGCTTTCTTT

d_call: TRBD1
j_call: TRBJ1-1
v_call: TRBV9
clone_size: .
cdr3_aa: CASSVGGTGHLGDTEAFF
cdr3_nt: TGTGCCAGCAGCGTAGGAGGGACAGGGCATCTCGGCGACACTGAAGCTTTCTTT

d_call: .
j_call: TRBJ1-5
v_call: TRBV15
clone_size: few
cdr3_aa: CATSRDASNQPQHF
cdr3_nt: TGTGCCACCAGCCGGGACGCTAGCAATCAGCCCCAGCATTTT

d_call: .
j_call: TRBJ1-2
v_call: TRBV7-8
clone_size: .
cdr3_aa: CASSQGGQGYTF
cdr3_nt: TGTGCCAGCAGCCAAGGGGGTCAGGGCTACACCTTC

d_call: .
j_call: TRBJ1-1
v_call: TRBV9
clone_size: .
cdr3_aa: CASSGRGQHTEAFF
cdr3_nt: TGTGCCAGCAGCGGGCGAGGACAGCACACTGAAGCTTTCTTT

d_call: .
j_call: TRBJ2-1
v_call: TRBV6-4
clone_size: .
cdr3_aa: CASARTAGDEQFF
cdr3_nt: TGTGCCAGCGCCAGGACAGCCGGCGATGAGCAGTTCTTC

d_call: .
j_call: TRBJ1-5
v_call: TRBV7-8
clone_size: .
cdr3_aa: CASSLGDTPAAGRPQHF
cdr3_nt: TGTGCCAGCAGCTTAGGGGACACACCCGCCGCAGGTCGGCCCCAGCATTTT

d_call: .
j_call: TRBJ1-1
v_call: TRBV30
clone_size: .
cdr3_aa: CAGKGQPTMNTEAFF
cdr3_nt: TGTGCCGGAAAAGGACAGCCCACCATGAACACTGAAGCTTTCTTT

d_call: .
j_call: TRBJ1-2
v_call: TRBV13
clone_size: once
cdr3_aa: CASSFQGNYGYTF
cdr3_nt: TGTGCCAGCAGCTTCCAGGGGAACTATGGCTACACCTTC

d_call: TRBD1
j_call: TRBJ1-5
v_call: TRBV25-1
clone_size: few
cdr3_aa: CASSDSGTASNQPQHF
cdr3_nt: TGTGCCAGCAGTGATTCCGGGACAGCCAGCAATCAGCCCCAGCATTTT

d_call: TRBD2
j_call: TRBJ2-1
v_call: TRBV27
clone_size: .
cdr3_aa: CASSPLAGGQDEQFF
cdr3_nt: TGTGCCAGCAGTCCCTTAGCGGGGGGGCAGGATGAGCAGTTCTTC

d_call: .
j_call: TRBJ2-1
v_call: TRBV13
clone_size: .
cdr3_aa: CASSRGQVNEQFF
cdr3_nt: TGTGCCAGCAGCCGGGGGCAGGTCAATGAGCAGTTCTTC

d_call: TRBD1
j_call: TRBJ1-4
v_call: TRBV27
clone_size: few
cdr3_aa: CASSFGGPDRGLFF
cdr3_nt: TGTGCCAGCAGTTTCGGGGGACCCGACAGGGGACTGTTTTTT

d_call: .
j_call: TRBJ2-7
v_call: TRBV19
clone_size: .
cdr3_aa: CASSIDAEYEQYF
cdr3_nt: TGTGCCAGTAGTATAGACGCTGAATACGAGCAGTACTTC

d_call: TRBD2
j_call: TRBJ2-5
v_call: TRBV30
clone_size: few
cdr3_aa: CAWSVMLAGGAETQYF
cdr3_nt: TGTGCCTGGAGTGTCATGCTAGCGGGGGGTGCGGAGACCCAGTACTTC

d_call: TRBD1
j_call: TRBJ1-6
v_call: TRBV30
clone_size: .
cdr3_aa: CAFEDRWNSPLHF
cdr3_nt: TGTGCCTTTGAGGACAGGTGGAATTCACCCCTCCACTTT

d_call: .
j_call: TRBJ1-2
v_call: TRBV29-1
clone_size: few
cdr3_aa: CSVADSNYGYTF
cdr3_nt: TGCAGCGTTGCGGACAGTAACTATGGCTACACCTTC